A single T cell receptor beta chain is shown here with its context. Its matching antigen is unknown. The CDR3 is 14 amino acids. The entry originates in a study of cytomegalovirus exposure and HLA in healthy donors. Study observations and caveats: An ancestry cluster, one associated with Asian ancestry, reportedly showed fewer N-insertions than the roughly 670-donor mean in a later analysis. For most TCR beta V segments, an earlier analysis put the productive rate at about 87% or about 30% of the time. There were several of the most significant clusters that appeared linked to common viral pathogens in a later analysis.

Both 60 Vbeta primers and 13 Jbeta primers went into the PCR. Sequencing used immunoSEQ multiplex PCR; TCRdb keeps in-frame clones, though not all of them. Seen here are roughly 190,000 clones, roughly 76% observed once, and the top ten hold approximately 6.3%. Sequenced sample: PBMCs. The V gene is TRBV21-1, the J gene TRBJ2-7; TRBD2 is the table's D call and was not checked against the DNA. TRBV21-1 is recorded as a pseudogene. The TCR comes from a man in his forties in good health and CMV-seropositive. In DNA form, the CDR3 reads TGTGCCAGCAGCAAAGTGGCGGAGTCCTACGAGCAGTACTTC. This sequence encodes CASSKVAESYEQYF.